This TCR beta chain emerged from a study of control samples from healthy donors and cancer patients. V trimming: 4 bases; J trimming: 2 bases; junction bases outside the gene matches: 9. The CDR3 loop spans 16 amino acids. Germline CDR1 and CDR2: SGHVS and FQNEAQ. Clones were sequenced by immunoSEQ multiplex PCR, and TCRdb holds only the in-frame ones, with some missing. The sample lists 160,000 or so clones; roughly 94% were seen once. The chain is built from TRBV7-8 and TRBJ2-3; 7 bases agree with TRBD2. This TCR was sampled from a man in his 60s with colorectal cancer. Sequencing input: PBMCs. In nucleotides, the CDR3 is TGTGCCAGCAGCTACATTCCCAGCGGGGCCACAGATACGCAGTATTTT. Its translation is CASSYIPSGATDTQYF.